One and the same sample provided the 27 T cell receptor beta chains below, sequenced in a study of cytomegalovirus exposure and HLA in healthy donors. The PCR ran on 60 Vbeta and 13 Jbeta primers. Sequencing was performed with immunoSEQ multiplex PCR; in TCRdb, only in-frame clones are kept and a portion is missing. The data show about 33,000 clones, and the top ten clones hold around 3.4%. Sequencing input: PBMCs. These TCRs come from a man between 40 and 49 years old in good health and CMV-seronegative.

The chain has TRBV18 and TRBJ2-5, with 8 bases lining up with TRBD1. CDR3 length equals 14 residues. Germline V gene lookup returns CDR1 KGHSH and CDR2 LQKENI. With V trimmed by 5 bases and J by 2 bases, 4 bases remained unmatched. CDR3 sequence reads: CASSSWTGQETQYF. The CDR3 DNA sequence: TGTGCCAGCTCAAGCTGGACAGGGCAAGAGACCCAGTACTTC.

This sequence joins TRBV11-2 and TRBJ1-5; 8 nucleotides align to TRBD1. Per the germline V gene, CDR1 is SGHAT and CDR2 is FQNNGV. J was trimmed by 5 bases and V by 0 bases; bases with no gene match: 3. This CDR3 comprises 15 residues. CDR3 residues: CASSLDTGGYQPQHF. CDR3 nucleotides: TGTGCCAGCAGCTTAGATACAGGGGGTTATCAGCCCCAGCATTTT.

The V call is TRBV30, the J call TRBJ2-7; D not resolved. Germline CDR1 GTSNPN, CDR2 SVGIG (reference sequence). The germline V and J ends were trimmed by 0 bases and 4 bases, with 7 bases remaining between them. The CDR3 extends over 12 amino acids. The DNA of the CDR3 is TGTGCCTGGAGTGTGTACAGATACGAGCAGTACTTC. Amino acid sequence: CAWSVYRYEQYF.

The V gene is TRBV4-3, the J gene TRBJ2-5; TRBD1 matches 11 bases. The V gene end was trimmed by 1 base and the J gene end by 5 bases; junction bases not matched to a gene: 6. Germline V gene lookup returns CDR1 LGHNA and CDR2 YSLEER. The CDR3 loop spans 16 amino acids. The DNA of the CDR3 is TGCGCCAGCAGCCAAGCTGGGACAGGGGGGTGGGAGACCCAGTACTTC. This codes for CASSQAGTGGWETQYF.

This chain uses TRBV5-1 with TRBJ2-3; 9 positions match TRBD1. Losses at the gene ends were 4 bases for V and 3 bases for J; bases not matched to a gene: 3. The germline CDR1 and CDR2 sequences are SGHRS and YFSETQ. The CDR3 runs 14 residues. This CDR3 reads CASSAGTGTDTQYF. The CDR3 region has the DNA TGCGCCAGCAGCGCGGGGACAGGGACAGATACGCAGTATTTT.

This chain joins TRBV29-1 and TRBJ1-1; a weak D match, TRBD1 (6 bases). The germline V gene has CDR1 SQVTM and CDR2 ANQGSEA. This CDR3 contains 12 residues. V was pared by 5 bases and J by 4 bases, with 11 bases between. DNA for the CDR3: TGCAGCGTTAAGGGGGTCGGCACTGAAGCTTTCTTT. It yields the protein CSVKGVGTEAFF.

The gene calls are TRBV6-4 and TRBJ1-5, with D maybe TRBD1 (5 bases). This CDR3 is 11 amino acids long. Germline V gives CDR1 MRHNA, CDR2 SNTAGT. V shed 6 bases and J shed 7 bases, with 7 bases lying between them. CDR3 in DNA: TGTGCCAGCAGGAAGGGGCAGCCCCAGCATTTT. It is translated as CASRKGQPQHF.

This sequence joins TRBV6-5 and TRBJ2-1, with a weak D call TRBD2 (6 bases). The germline CDR1 and CDR2 sequences are MNHEY and SVGAGI. The CDR3 consists of 13 residues. Trimming stripped 8 bases from V and 7 bases from J, with 15 bases between. The CDR3 nucleotides read TGTGCCAGCTTTCTGCCCGGGGGTAATGAGCAGTTCTTC. Translating gives CASFLPGGNEQFF.

V is TRBV11-2 and J is TRBJ2-7; TRBD2 might be the D (5 bases). The CDR3 has 14 residues. CDR1 and CDR2 (germline): SGHAT, FQNNGV. The V and J ends lost 4 bases and 3 bases respectively, with 13 bases between them. For the CDR3, the DNA is TGTGCCAGCAGCTCTGTGGAGGCAAACTACGAGCAGTACTTC. Its protein product is CASSSVEANYEQYF.

The V call is TRBV4-1, the J call TRBJ2-6, with D unclear. This CDR3 has 12 amino acids. CDR1 and CDR2 from the germline V gene are MGHRA and YSYEKL. Trimming pared 0 bases from V and 10 bases from J, leaving 4 bases between. The CDR3 DNA reads TGCGCCAGCAGCCAAGAGGAGAACGTCCTGACTTTC. As protein: CASSQEENVLTF.

The rearrangement links TRBV7-8 to TRBJ1-2; 7 bases fit TRBD1. The germline CDR1 and CDR2 sequences are SGHVS and FQNEAQ. The CDR3 sequence is 14 residues long. The V segment lost 5 bases and the J segment 8 bases; nucleotides outside the gene matches: 11. For the CDR3, the DNA is TGTGCCAGCAGCCAAGGGACAGCCGAGAGAGGCTACACCTTC. As protein: CASSQGTAERGYTF.

The V and J genes are TRBV28 and TRBJ1-2, with unresolved D. From germline, CDR1 is MDHEN and CDR2 SYDVKM. CDR3 size: 14 residues. V lost 6 bases and J 3 bases, leaving 14 bases between the germline ends. The CDR3 nucleotides are TGTGCCAGCAGATCCGGGGATAGGGACTATGGCTACACCTTC. Encoded protein: CASRSGDRDYGYTF.

J is TRBJ1-5 and V is TRBV27, with 8 bases lining up with TRBD1. CDR1 is MNHEY and CDR2 is SMNVEV in the germline V gene (reference sequence). Germline trimming cut 2 bases from V and 4 bases from J; bases unmatched to any gene: 4. The CDR3 consists of 15 residues. CDR3 loop: CASSLARGQNQPQHF. For the CDR3, the DNA is TGTGCCAGCAGTTTAGCCAGGGGGCAAAATCAGCCCCAGCATTTT.

The chain carries TRBV30 and TRBJ2-3; D is uncertain. Germline CDR1 is GTSNPN and CDR2 is SVGIG (reference sequence). This CDR3 comprises 14 residues. The ends were cut back, 0 bases at V and 8 bases at J, with 15 bases in the middle. The CDR3 DNA sequence: TGTGCCTGGAGTGTACAGTCAGAACACGTTACGCAGTATTTT. Protein product: CAWSVQSEHVTQYF.

V is TRBV5-1 and J is TRBJ2-7; TRBD1 agrees at 9 bases. Germline V lookup: CDR1 SGHRS, CDR2 YFSETQ. The V gene end was trimmed by 5 bases and the J gene end by 2 bases; junction bases not matched to a gene: 2. The CDR3 runs 13 residues. CDR3 in amino acids: CASSWDRAYEQYF. Written as DNA, the CDR3 is TGCGCCAGCAGTTGGGACAGGGCCTACGAGCAGTACTTC.

The chain employs TRBV18 and TRBJ2-7, with TRBD2 as a possible D gene (5 bases). CDR3 size: 14 residues. V was shortened by 6 bases and J by 4 bases, with 16 bases between the two germline ends. Germline CDR1 reads KGHSH; CDR2 reads LQKENI. The CDR3 region has the DNA TGTGCCAGCTCCTCTGAGGGTAGTGGTTACGAGCAGTACTTC. It is translated as CASSSEGSGYEQYF.

V is TRBV4-3 and J is TRBJ1-2, with D perhaps TRBD1 (5 bases). This CDR3 region has 16 residues. CDR1 is LGHNA, CDR2 YSLEER, per germline. The V end was cut by 3 bases, the J end by 4 bases, with 18 bases between. This CDR3 is CASSQTRAGFSYGYTF. CDR3 bases: TGCGCCAGCAGCCAGACCCGGGCAGGGTTCAGCTATGGCTACACCTTC.

This rearrangement joins TRBV6-1 to TRBJ1-5; the match to TRBD1 covers 11 bases. V trimming: 3 bases; J trimming: 4 bases; junction bases outside the gene matches: 11. The CDR3 consists of 18 residues. From germline, CDR1 is MNHNS and CDR2 SASEGT. CDR3 sequence (DNA): TGTGCCAGCAGTGACCGACGGGTGGGGACAGGGGGAAATCAGCCCCAGCATTTT. Translated, it gives CASSDRRVGTGGNQPQHF.

This chain connects TRBV9 to TRBJ1-1; TRBD1 aligns across 8 bases. Germline CDR1 and CDR2: SGDLS and YYNGEE. V was clipped by 0 bases and J by 3 bases; unmatched bases: 7. The length of the CDR3 is 16 residues. The CDR3, as DNA: TGTGCCAGCAGCGTAGCGGGCAGGGGGCCGGACACTGAAGCTTTCTTT. Protein product: CASSVAGRGPDTEAFF.

The rearrangement joins TRBV28 to TRBJ2-1; D gene unclear. Between the trimmed V and J ends, which lost 5 bases and 0 bases, there was a span of 14 bases. This CDR3 is built from 16 residues. Per germline, CDR1 MDHEN and CDR2 SYDVKM. CDR3 protein: CASSLPNSLSYNEQFF. The CDR3 bases are TGTGCCAGCAGTCTCCCAAACTCTCTCTCCTACAATGAGCAGTTCTTC.

This sequence joins TRBV30 and TRBJ1-4, with 8 bases fitting TRBD1. CDR1 and CDR2 (germline): GTSNPN, SVGIG (reference sequence). This CDR3 is built from 14 residues. Trimming took 1 base from V and 7 from J; bases not matched to a gene: 5. CDR3 in amino acids: CAWSAGGAGEKLFF. CDR3 DNA sequence: TGTGCCTGGAGTGCAGGGGGCGCGGGTGAAAAACTGTTTTTT.

The V gene is TRBV7-7, the J gene TRBJ2-1; D may be TRBD2 (7 bases). The V end was cut by 1 base, the J end by 8 bases, with 12 bases between. Germline loops: CDR1 SSHAT, CDR2 FNYEAQ (reference sequence). The CDR3 is 14 amino acids. This chain's CDR3 is CASSLEAGAHEQFF. The CDR3 nucleotides are TGTGCCAGCAGCTTAGAGGCGGGGGCCCATGAGCAGTTCTTC. Together with reference TRBV7-7 and TRBJ2-1, the CDR3 gives the full variable domain: GAGVSQSPRYKVTKRGQDVTLRCDPISSHATLYWYQQALGQGPEFLTYFNYEAQPDKSGLPSDRFSAERPEGSISTLTIQRTEQRDSAMYRCASSLEAGAHEQFFGPGTRLTVL.

V gene TRBV5-1 combines with J gene TRBJ2-7; 12 nucleotides align to TRBD2. The CDR3 consists of 15 residues. After removal of 8 bases from V and 3 bases from J, the junction contained 9 bases not matched to a gene. Germline V gene sequence: CDR1 SGHRS, CDR2 YFSETQ. CDR3 protein: CASREASGRDYEQYF. The CDR3 DNA reads as TGCGCCAGTAGGGAGGCTAGCGGGAGGGACTACGAGCAGTACTTC.

The chain carries TRBV6-1 and TRBJ2-5; 11 nucleotides line up with TRBD2. Trimming removed 6 bases from V and 4 bases from J; junction bases left unmatched: 7. The germline gives CDR1 MNHNS, CDR2 SASEGT. This CDR3 is built from 15 residues. The CDR3 reads CASSLAGGGAETQYF. CDR3 nucleotide sequence: TGTGCCAGCAGCTTAGCGGGAGGGGGGGCAGAGACCCAGTACTTC.

This sequence joins TRBV14 and TRBJ1-1, with TRBD1 matching 8 bases. The CDR3 has 13 amino acids. Per germline, CDR1 SGHDN and CDR2 FVKESK. V trimming: 8 bases; J trimming: 1 base; junction bases outside the gene matches: 3. CDR3 in amino acids: CASQTGENTEAFF. For the CDR3, the DNA is TGTGCCAGCCAGACAGGGGAGAACACTGAAGCTTTCTTT.

This chain joins TRBV9 and TRBJ2-7; TRBD2 matches at 14 bases. V dropped 4 bases and J dropped 5; count of bases not matched to a gene: 2. Germline V lookup: CDR1 SGDLS, CDR2 YYNGEE. The CDR3 sequence is 14 residues long. CDR3 region: CASSLTSGRDEQYF. CDR3 nucleotide sequence: TGTGCCAGCAGCCTGACTAGCGGGAGGGACGAGCAGTACTTC.

This sequence joins TRBV19 and TRBJ2-7; 10 bases align to TRBD1. Looked up from germline, CDR1 is LNHDA and CDR2 is SQIVND (reference sequence). The CDR3 has 15 amino acids. Losses at the gene ends were 6 bases for V and 4 bases for J; bases not matched to a gene: 9. CDR3 DNA sequence: TGTGCCAGTAGCGTTGGGACAGGGGTAAGATACGAGCAGTACTTC. It is translated as CASSVGTGVRYEQYF.